These T cell receptor beta chains were read from a single sample in a study of regulatory T cells in long-lasting Graves disease. One entry per CDR3 protein, called by TCRdb with MiXCR from the multiplex PCR reads. The table has 550,000 to 600,000 distinct CDR3 sequences, 16% seen once; the top ten hold 12%. This sample was shared with a second study, whose subject was T cells in Graves' hyperthyroidism and ophthalmopathy.

The specimen comprised peripheral blood mononuclear cells (PBMCs), sampled at new diagnosis, from a patient treated with antithyroid drugs. These receptors were taken from a man aged 18 to 29 with Graves disease. Each CDR3 is given with its conserved first and last residue. D genes are given only for firm matches. Only part of the rows carry a size: once, few, many, or a class if the clone is expanded.

v_call,d_call,j_call,clone_size,cdr3_nt,cdr3_aa
TRBV5-1,TRBD2,TRBJ2-2,many,TGCGCCAGCAGCGACGAACTAGCGGGCACCGGGGAGCTGTTTTTT,CASSDELAGTGELFF
TRBV5-1,NA,TRBJ2-1,few,TGCGCCAGCAGCTTCCAACTAGTGGGCAATGAGCAGTTCTTC,CASSFQLVGNEQFF
TRBV5-1,NA,TRBJ2-3,NA,TGCGCCAGCAGCTTGGCCTTTACCAGCGCCAAGGGGACAGATACGCAGTATTTT,CASSLAFTSAKGTDTQYF
TRBV2,NA,TRBJ1-1,many,TGTGCCAGCAGCCAGACCGGGAGCAAACTAGAAGCTTTCTTT,CASSQTGSKLEAFF
TRBV27,TRBD2,TRBJ2-3,many,TGTGCCACTATAAGCGGGAGGGCCGGAGATACGCAGTATTTT,CATISGRAGDTQYF
TRBV30,NA,TRBJ2-6,NA,TGTGCCTGGGGTAGGGCTGGGGCCAACGTCCTGACTTTC,CAWGRAGANVLTF
TRBV10-1,TRBD2,TRBJ2-1,NA,TGCGCCAGCAGTGATGAGCGGGATACCTACAATGAGCAGTTCTTC,CASSDERDTYNEQFF
TRBV4-1,NA,TRBJ2-7,NA,TGCGCCAGCAGCCAAGACGAACCAACAACCTACGAGCAGTACTTC,CASSQDEPTTYEQYF
TRBV6-2/TRBV6-3,TRBD2,TRBJ2-1,few,TGTGCCAGCAGTGCTAACCCTATAGCGGGAGGGCCGGGCAATGAGCAGTTCTTC,CASSANPIAGGPGNEQFF
TRBV20-1,TRBD2,TRBJ2-3,many,TGCAGTGCTGAAAGGCCTAGCGGGAGCACAGATACGCAGTATTTT,CSAERPSGSTDTQYF
TRBV6-5,TRBD1,TRBJ1-1,few,TGTGCCAGCAGTTCCACCTACTTTACAGGGGGTTTGACTGAAGCTTTCTTT,CASSSTYFTGGLTEAFF
TRBV28,NA,TRBJ2-7,many,TGTGCCAGCAGCTCAGAATCCTACGAGCAGTACTTC,CASSSESYEQYF
TRBV10-3,NA,TRBJ1-4,NA,TGTGCCATCAGGGGTTCTAATGAAAAACTGTTTTTT,CAIRGSNEKLFF
TRBV19,NA,TRBJ1-2,NA,TGTGCCAGTAGTCCGCAGGCAGAAGTTTCGGGCGGCTACACCTTC,CASSPQAEVSGGYTF
TRBV19,NA,TRBJ2-2,NA,TGTGCCAGTAGTATCTTAGCGGCCGCCCCCGGGGAGCTGTTTTTT,CASSILAAAPGELFF
TRBV7-2,NA,TRBJ2-7,many,TGTGCCAGCAGCCAAACCCCGATTGGCGAGCAGTACTTC,CASSQTPIGEQYF
TRBV11-1,NA,TRBJ2-7,few,TGTGCCAGCAGCTCTCAGTCCTTATCCTACGAGCAGTACTTC,CASSSQSLSYEQYF
TRBV9,TRBD2,TRBJ2-3,many,TGTGCCAGCAGCGACGGGAGGGGCCCCACAGATACGCAGTATTTT,CASSDGRGPTDTQYF
TRBV5-1,TRBD1,TRBJ1-2,many,TGCGCCAGCACCGGGACAGGGACCTATGGCTACACCTTC,CASTGTGTYGYTF
TRBV27,NA,TRBJ2-1,many,TGTGCCAGCAGTTTATTCGCGGACCGGAGCACTGAGCAGTTCTTC,CASSLFADRSTEQFF
TRBV30,TRBD1,TRBJ1-5,many,TGTGCCTGGAGTTGGGGACAGGGTTCAGCCCAGCATTTT,CAWSWGQGSAQHF
TRBV2,NA,TRBJ2-5,NA,TGTGCCAGCAGTGATAGGGCGCAGGAGGTCGGAGAGACCCAGTACTTC,CASSDRAQEVGETQYF
TRBV27,TRBD2,TRBJ2-7,many,TGTGCCAGCAGCTCCGGGAGGTCCTCCTACGAGCAGTACTTC,CASSSGRSSYEQYF
TRBV7-8,NA,TRBJ2-4,few,TGTGCCAGCAGCTTAGCCCGTGACACTATAGCCAAAAACATTCAGTACTTC,CASSLARDTIAKNIQYF